The 25 T cell receptor beta chains below were found in one sample sequenced in a study of post-analysis software for immune sequencing data (dated by TCRdb to the mid-2010s). Study-wide findings and limitations: Significantly higher frequencies in patients than in controls were found for several TRBV segments, including TRBV5-6, TRBV5-1 and TRBV20-1.

No antigen has been identified for these receptors. Library preparation was by PCR. Sequenced using an Illumina HiSeq 2500. To reduce PCR and sequencing biases, unique molecular identifiers were built into the TCR beta cDNA libraries. In TCRdb, the public reads were trimmed at Q25 with fastp and aligned with MiXCR, with productive beta chains retained. CDR3 protein sequences are deduplicated, and each keeps its most common genes and DNA. The sample table contains a few hundred thousand distinct CDR3 sequences; only one count was recorded for less than 40% of them. The ten largest clonotypes hold under 5.5% of the sample. Input material: blood. These receptors all stem from a girl aged 10 to 17 with multiple sclerosis.

The chain combines TRBV28 with TRBJ2-1, with 7 bases identical to TRBD2. Germline-derived CDR1 and CDR2 are MDHEN and SYDVKM. Trimming removed 5 bases from V and 2 bases from J; junction bases left unmatched: 6. The CDR3 is 15 residues long. CDR3 in DNA: TGTGCCAGCAGTGCCAGCGGGACCACCTACAATGAGCAGTTCTTC. This gives the protein CASSASGTTYNEQFF.

The V call is TRBV28, the J call TRBJ1-3; D gene uncertain. Germline CDR1 and CDR2: MDHEN and SYDVKM. This CDR3 contains 15 residues. V gave up 7 bases and J gave up 0 bases, with 13 bases separating them. DNA for the CDR3: TGTGCCAGCACCCTCGTTCCCTACTCTGGAAACACCATATATTTT. Translation: CASTLVPYSGNTIYF.

The count of this clonotype is one. The chain employs TRBV28 and TRBJ2-5; 10 bases are shared with TRBD1. The CDR3 has 16 residues. Trimming at V came to 8 bases and at J to 4 bases, leaving 13 bases not matched to a gene. The germline V gene encodes CDR1 MDHEN and CDR2 SYDVKM. The CDR3 protein is CASRGVSTGGSETQYF. DNA for the CDR3: TGTGCCAGCCGGGGGGTTTCGACAGGGGGCTCAGAGACCCAGTACTTC. The whole variable domain, filled in from reference TRBV28 and TRBJ2-5, reads DVKVTQSSRYLVKRTGEKVFLECVQDMDHENMFWYRQDPGLGLRLIYFSYDVKMKEKGDIPEGYSVSREKKERFSLILESASTNQTSMYLCASRGVSTGGSETQYFGPGTRLLVL.

This clonotype showed up just a few times. The V call is TRBV7-2, the J call TRBJ2-1; 8 nucleotides match TRBD2. V lost 6 bases to trimming and J lost 1 base; unmatched junction nucleotides: 8. CDR1 and CDR2 (germline): SGHTA, FQGNSA. The CDR3 length is 16 residues. The CDR3 DNA sequence: TGTGCCAGCAGTGCAGCGGGAGAGGAGTCCTACAATGAGCAGTTCTTC. Residues: CASSAAGEESYNEQFF.

The chain joins TRBV20-1 to TRBJ2-4, with TRBD2 matching 11 bases. The DNA end lines up better with TRBJ2-7; the J call may be wrong. The CDR3 sequence is 12 residues long. CDR1 and CDR2 (germline): DFQATT, SNEGSKA (reference sequence). CDR3 sequence: CSTLAGGYEQYF. DNA for the CDR3: TGCAGCACTCTAGCGGGAGGTTACGAGCAGTACTTC.

The chain combines TRBV6-1 with TRBJ2-4; D might be TRBD1 or TRBD2, each matching 5 bases. Trimming took 7 bases from V and 11 from J, leaving 18 bases between them. The V gene's germline CDR1 is MNHNS and CDR2 SASEGT. CDR3 length equals 13 residues. CDR3 sequence: CASNVRGRDVQYF. The CDR3 DNA is TGTGCCAGCAATGTTCGAGGCAGGGACGTTCAGTACTTC.

The V call is TRBV7-9, the J call TRBJ1-2; 9 positions match TRBD1. The CDR3 consists of 18 residues. CDR1 is SEHNR and CDR2 is FQNEAQ in the germline V gene (reference sequence). The ends lost 5 bases at V and 6 bases at J; junction bases unmatched: 19. The CDR3 region is CASSITQRLGQGYNGYTF. In nucleotides, the CDR3 is TGTGCCAGCAGCATCACACAGAGGCTGGGACAGGGTTATAATGGCTACACCTTC.

This clonotype has a handful of counts. One junction end does not reproduce the germline sequence, and a read error may be involved. The chain recombines TRBV29-1 with TRBJ1-4; no reliable D call. The germline CDR1 and CDR2 sequences are SQVTM and ANQGSEA. This CDR3 spans 12 amino acids. The CDR3 loop reads CSVEEIEEKRFF. The CDR3 DNA is TGCAGCGTTGAGGAGATCGAGGAAAAACGGTTTTTT.

This clonotype was recorded a few times. The rearrangement uses TRBV19 and TRBJ1-2, with D possibly TRBD1 on 5 matching bases. This CDR3 comprises 15 residues. Per the germline V gene, CDR1 is LNHDA and CDR2 is SQIVND (reference sequence). Deletions cut 3 bases from V and 6 bases from J, with 17 bases between. CDR3 amino acids: CASSILGQGENGYTF. In DNA, the CDR3 is TGTGCCAGTAGTATTCTAGGGCAGGGAGAGAATGGCTACACCTTC.

Only a few counts were recorded for this clonotype. This chain joins TRBV2 and TRBJ2-7, with 10 bases lining up with TRBD2. Unmatched junction bases numbered 8, after V lost 7 bases and J lost 5 bases. The germline CDR1 and CDR2 sequences are SNHLY and FYNNEI. The CDR3 consists of 14 residues. In DNA, the CDR3 is TGTGCCAGCAACCCGGGACTAGCGTACCACGAGCAGTACTTC. Protein product: CASNPGLAYHEQYF.

This clonotype appeared many times. The V gene is TRBV29-1, the J gene TRBJ2-3, with D possibly matching TRBD1 (6 bases). V was pared by 5 bases and J by 2 bases, with 8 bases between. Germline V gene sequence: CDR1 SQVTM, CDR2 ANQGSEA. The length of the CDR3 is 12 residues. The CDR3 DNA follows: TGCAGCGTTTACAGGGCCACAGATACGCAGTATTTT. Translation gives CSVYRATDTQYF.

The chain employs TRBV18 and TRBJ1-1, with TRBD1 matching over 10 bases. Germline CDR1 is KGHSH and CDR2 is LQKENI. V was clipped by 2 bases and J by 4 bases; unmatched bases: 7. The CDR3 extends over 16 amino acids. The CDR3, as DNA: TGTGCCAGCTCACCAAATACCAGACAGGGGGCCACTGAAGCTTTCTTT. Translated, it gives CASSPNTRQGATEAFF.

The chain links TRBV5-1 to TRBJ1-6; 7 nucleotides match TRBD1. The CDR3 extends over 14 amino acids. Trimming took 0 bases from V and 7 from J; bases not matched to a gene: 1. CDR1 SGHRS and CDR2 YFSETQ come from the germline V gene. CDR3 sequence: CASSLGDSNSPLHF. In DNA, the CDR3 is TGCGCCAGCAGCTTGGGGGACAGCAATTCACCCCTCCACTTT.

The table lists this clonotype with a count of one. The chain carries TRBV15 and TRBJ2-3; 7 positions match TRBD1. The ends lost 3 bases at V and 1 base at J; junction bases unmatched: 7. There are 16 residues in the CDR3. Germline V gene data show CDR1 as LNHNV and CDR2 as YYDKDF (reference sequence). This CDR3 reads CATSRTGWFGTDTQYF. The CDR3 DNA sequence: TGTGCCACCAGCAGGACAGGGTGGTTCGGCACAGATACGCAGTATTTT.

This sequence joins TRBV13 and TRBJ2-7; tentatively, D is TRBD1 or TRBD2 (5 bases each). The germline gives CDR1 PRHDT, CDR2 FYEKMQ (reference sequence). The CDR3 covers 15 residues. Trimming stripped 5 bases from V and 2 bases from J, with 16 bases between. Here the CDR3 DNA reads TGTGCCAGCAGCCTTAGGGGAGCAGCACCCTACGAGCAGTACTTC. It is translated as CASSLRGAAPYEQYF. The full variable domain, its missing parts supplied by reference TRBV13 and TRBJ2-7, is AAGVIQSPRHLIKEKRETATLKCYPIPRHDTVYWYQQGPGQDPQFLISFYEKMQSDKGSIPDRFSAQQFSDYHSELNMSSLELGDSALYFCASSLRGAAPYEQYFGPGTRLTVT.

There are many counts of this clonotype. The chain combines TRBV20-1 with TRBJ2-7; 13 bases are shared with TRBD2. The CDR3 loop spans 16 amino acids. The trim removed 6 bases at V and 3 bases at J, leaving 11 bases unmatched. CDR1 is DFQATT and CDR2 is SNEGSKA in the germline V gene (reference sequence). CDR3 region: CSARERTSGRIYEQYF. The DNA of the CDR3 is TGCAGTGCGCGAGAAAGGACTAGCGGGAGAATCTACGAGCAGTACTTC.

V is TRBV5-1 and J is TRBJ1-2; the match to TRBD1 covers 9 bases. The CDR3 length is 16 residues. Germline CDR1 reads SGHRS; CDR2 reads YFSETQ. V shed 1 base, J shed 8 bases, and the junction held 12 bases outside the gene matches. CDR3 loop: CASSLRPPGQGDGYTF. CDR3 DNA sequence: TGCGCCAGCAGCTTGCGCCCGCCGGGACAGGGTGACGGCTACACCTTC.

The rearrangement links TRBV28 to TRBJ2-3; D not resolved. The V and J ends lost 6 bases and 0 bases respectively, with 10 bases between them. The CDR3 runs 14 residues. Germline V lookup: CDR1 MDHEN, CDR2 SYDVKM. This CDR3 is CASSPVRSTDTQYF. The CDR3, as DNA: TGTGCCAGCAGCCCCGTAAGGAGCACAGATACGCAGTATTTT. The whole variable domain, filled in from reference TRBV28 and TRBJ2-3, reads DVKVTQSSRYLVKRTGEKVFLECVQDMDHENMFWYRQDPGLGLRLIYFSYDVKMKEKGDIPEGYSVSREKKERFSLILESASTNQTSMYLCASSPVRSTDTQYFGPGTRLTVL.

The sample holds many counts of this clonotype. V and J are TRBV4-1 and TRBJ2-5; no definite D call. V lost 0 bases and J 4 bases, leaving 15 bases between the germline ends. The germline V gene has CDR1 MGHRA and CDR2 YSYEKL. The CDR3 runs 16 residues. The CDR3 reads CASSQEASSDSETQYF. In nucleotides, the CDR3 is TGCGCCAGCAGCCAAGAGGCTAGTTCTGATTCAGAGACCCAGTACTTC.

This clonotype was counted many times. One end of the junction varies from germline; a read error may be responsible. The chain couples TRBV25-1 to TRBJ2-5; no clear D gene. This CDR3 comprises 11 residues. The V gene's germline CDR1 is MGHDK and CDR2 SYGVNS. The CDR3 loop is CARTAQGTQYF. The CDR3 bases are TGTGCGAGGACCGCGCAAGGGACCCAGTACTTC.

At least ten counts were recorded for this clonotype. The rearrangement uses TRBV29-1 and TRBJ2-3; the D gene could be TRBD1 or TRBD2 (5 bases each). The CDR3 extends over 15 amino acids. Germline CDR1 is SQVTM and CDR2 is ANQGSEA. The V end lost 4 bases, the J end lost 1 base, and 15 bases lay between the germline ends. The CDR3 nucleotides read TGCAGCGTTGCCGGGACCGGCTTAGGCACAGATACGCAGTATTTT. Translating gives CSVAGTGLGTDTQYF.

The chain joins TRBV6-1 to TRBJ2-5, with no clear D. This CDR3 region has 15 residues. Germline V gene sequence: CDR1 MNHNS, CDR2 SASEGT. Trimming stripped 2 bases from V and 2 bases from J, with 12 bases between. The CDR3 coding sequence is TGTGCCAGCAGTGAATCGCACGGAGAGCAAGAGACCCAGTACTTC. As protein: CASSESHGEQETQYF.

This clonotype was seen at least ten times. The J gene is TRBJ1-5, the V gene TRBV6-1; TRBD1 agrees at 7 bases. CDR1 is MNHNS, CDR2 SASEGT, per germline. The CDR3 runs to 14 residues. After removal of 6 bases from V and 4 bases from J, the junction contained 6 bases not matched to a gene. The DNA of the CDR3 is TGTGCCAGCAGCGAGACAGGGAGGAATCAGCCCCAGCATTTT. Its protein product is CASSETGRNQPQHF.

This sequence joins TRBV20-1 and TRBJ2-1; D gene unclear. Per germline, CDR1 DFQATT and CDR2 SNEGSKA (reference sequence). Trimming took off 6 bases at V and 0 bases at J, with 15 bases between the two ends. This CDR3 contains 15 residues. CDR3 amino acids: CSARRAESSYNEQFF. The CDR3 nucleotides read TGCAGTGCCCGACGGGCTGAGAGCTCCTACAATGAGCAGTTCTTC.

The gene calls are TRBV12-5 and TRBJ2-1; D is perhaps TRBD2 (6 bases). The germline V gene encodes CDR1 LGHNT and CDR2 FRNRAP. The CDR3 contains 13 residues. V gave up 5 bases and J gave up 6 bases, with 11 bases separating them. Written as DNA, the CDR3 is TGTGCTAGTGGTCCCCCGGGACTCAATGAGCAGTTCTTC. Translated, it gives CASGPPGLNEQFF.